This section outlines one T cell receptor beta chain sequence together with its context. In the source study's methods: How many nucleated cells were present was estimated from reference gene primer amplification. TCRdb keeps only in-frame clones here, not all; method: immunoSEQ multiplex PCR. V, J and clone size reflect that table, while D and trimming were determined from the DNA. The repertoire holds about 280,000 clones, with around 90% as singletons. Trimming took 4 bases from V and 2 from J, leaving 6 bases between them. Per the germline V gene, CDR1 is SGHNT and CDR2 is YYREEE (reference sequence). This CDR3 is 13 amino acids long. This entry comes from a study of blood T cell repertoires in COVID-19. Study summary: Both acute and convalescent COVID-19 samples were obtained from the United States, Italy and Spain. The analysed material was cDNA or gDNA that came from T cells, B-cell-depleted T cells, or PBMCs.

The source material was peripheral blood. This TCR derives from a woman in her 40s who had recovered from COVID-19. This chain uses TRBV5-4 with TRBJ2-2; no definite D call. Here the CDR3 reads CASSTSNTGELFF. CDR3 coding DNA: TGTGCCAGCAGCACATCAAACACCGGGGAGCTGTTTTTT. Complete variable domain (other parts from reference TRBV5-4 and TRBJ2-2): ETGVTQSPTHLIKTRGQQVTLRCSSQSGHNTVSWYQQALGQGPQFIFQYYREEENGRGNFPPRFSGLQFPNYSSELNVNALELDDSALYLCASSTSNTGELFFGEGSRLTVL.